These T cell receptor beta chains were read from a single sample in a study of CD8 T cells in ankylosing spondylitis. TCRdb reprocessed the 5' RACE reads with MiXCR, giving one entry per CDR3 protein. The sample shows approximately 100,000 distinct CDR3 sequences, about 8.3% of them seen only once. Sequenced input: blood, either unsorted or a sorted T cell fraction (not recorded which). Receptors originate from a male donor with ankylosing spondylitis or in good health (not recorded which). CDR3s include the opening cysteine and the closing phenylalanine or tryptophan. D genes are given only for firm matches. The size of a clone is reported for some rows only, either as once, few or many, or as a class for expanded clones.

V	J	size	D	DNA	CDR3
TRBV5-1	TRBJ2-2	many	-	TGCGCCAGCAGCTCCCTGAACACCGGGGAGCTGTTTTTT	CASSSLNTGELFF
TRBV7-8	TRBJ2-7	many	-	TGTGCCAGCAGTCTTGGGGGTCCGGGTGAGCAGTACTTC	CASSLGGPGEQYF
TRBV4-1	TRBJ2-4	many	-	TGCGCCAGCAGCCAGTTAGCCAAAAACATTCAGTACTTC	CASSQLAKNIQYF
TRBV6-2/TRBV6-3	TRBJ2-7	many	TRBD1	TGTGCCAGCAAGAATACAGGGGGCCTTACCTACGAGCAGTACTTC	CASKNTGGLTYEQYF
TRBV18	TRBJ1-1	-	-	TGTGCCAGCTCACCACAGGCAGGCCACACCACTGAAGCTTTCTTT	CASSPQAGHTTEAFF
TRBV28	TRBJ2-1	many	-	TGTGCCAGCAGTGTGACTAGGTATGAGCAGTTCTTC	CASSVTRYEQFF
TRBV19	TRBJ2-6	few	-	TGTGCCAGTAGTACCGACAGGACTGGGGCCAACGTCCTGACTTTC	CASSTDRTGANVLTF
TRBV5-5	TRBJ2-7	many	-	TGTGCCAGCAGCACTAGGTTAGACGAGCAGTACTTC	CASSTRLDEQYF
TRBV5-6	TRBJ2-1	many	TRBD2	TGTGCCAGCAGCTTGGCCCCGACTAGCGGGAGAATTGATGAGCAGTTCTTC	CASSLAPTSGRIDEQFF
TRBV4-2	TRBJ2-1	many	TRBD2	TGTGCCAGCAGCCAAGAGAAAGCGGGAGGGACGCATGAGCAGTTCTTC	CASSQEKAGGTHEQFF
TRBV9	TRBJ1-2	-	-	TGTGCCAGCAGCCCTGACGCGGAGGGGATGACTAATGGCTACACCTTC	CASSPDAEGMTNGYTF
TRBV5-1	TRBJ2-1	many	TRBD2	TGCGCCAGCAGCTTCACTAGCGGGGATTACAATGAGCAGTTCTTC	CASSFTSGDYNEQFF
TRBV18	TRBJ1-3	many	-	TGTGCCAGCTCACCACCCGCGGCTGGAAACACCATATATTTT	CASSPPAAGNTIYF
TRBV12-3/TRBV12-4	TRBJ2-1	many	-	TGTGCCAGCAGTTTTGGGGGGCTCTCCTACAATGAGCAGTTCTTC	CASSFGGLSYNEQFF
TRBV5-4	TRBJ2-5	many	TRBD1	TGTGCCAGCAGCCTACAGGGGGGTGGGGAGACCCAGTACTTC	CASSLQGGGETQYF
TRBV10-3	TRBJ1-2	-	-	TGTGCCATCAGTGATGAGGGTTCGGGAGGCTACACCTTC	CAISDEGSGGYTF
TRBV20-1	TRBJ1-4	many	-	TGCAGTGCTAGTCGGCAGGGAGTCAGTAATGAAAAACTGTTTTTT	CSASRQGVSNEKLFF
TRBV7-2	TRBJ2-5	-	-	TGTGCCAGTCGGCGGGGACAGAACCAAGAGACCCAGTACTTC	CASRRGQNQETQYF
TRBV7-8	TRBJ2-7	few	-	TGTGCCAGCAGCAGCAACAGTAATCCGTACTTC	CASSSNSNPYF
TRBV4-1	TRBJ2-1	many	TRBD2	TGCGCCAGCAGCCCCCCTAGCCCCCTAGCGGCCTCCTACAATGAGCAGTTCTTC	CASSPPSPLAASYNEQFF
TRBV6-2/TRBV6-3	TRBJ2-7	many	TRBD1	TGTGCCAGCAGTCCAGGACAGGGGGTCTCCTACGAGCAGTACTTC	CASSPGQGVSYEQYF
TRBV29-1	TRBJ2-1	many	-	TGCAGCGCCCGGGATTCCACGGTCTACAATGAGCAGTTCTTC	CSARDSTVYNEQFF
TRBV14	TRBJ2-1	many	-	TGTGCCAGCAGCCAATCGGATAGTGACCCCTACAATGAGCAGTTCTTC	CASSQSDSDPYNEQFF
TRBV5-5	TRBJ2-2	many	TRBD1	TGTGCCAGCAGCTTGGTATACAGGGGGAGGTACACCGGGGAGCTGTTTTTT	CASSLVYRGRYTGELFF
TRBV20-1	TRBJ2-5	many	TRBD2	TGCAGTGCTAGGACAACGGGGACTAGCGGGAGGGCCTGGCAAGAGACCCAGTACTTC	CSARTTGTSGRAWQETQYF
TRBV27	TRBJ2-7	many	-	TGTGCCAGCAGTTTGGGCCCAGGAGACGAGCAGTACTTC	CASSLGPGDEQYF
TRBV12-3/TRBV12-4	TRBJ2-3	few	-	TGTGCCAGCAGTTTAGGAATCGGCAGGGTGAGAACAGATACGCAGTATTTT	CASSLGIGRVRTDTQYF
TRBV12-3/TRBV12-4	TRBJ1-1	-	-	TGTGCCAGCAGTTTAAGCGGAGGGGATGCTGCTTTCTTT	CASSLSGGDAAFF
TRBV5-4	TRBJ2-7	many	-	TGTGCCAGCAGCCGTACGGGTACCGGTCTGAGTGGCGAGCAGTACTTC	CASSRTGTGLSGEQYF
TRBV12-3/TRBV12-4	TRBJ1-1	many	-	TGTGCCAGCAGTTACCTAGTGAGCACTGAAGCTTTCTTT	CASSYLVSTEAFF
TRBV9	TRBJ2-7	few	-	TGTGCCAGCAGCGTCGGACAGTCCGAGCAGTACTTC	CASSVGQSEQYF
TRBV4-2	TRBJ2-7	many	-	TGTGCCAGCAGCCAAGAATTCGGGAGCTCCTACGAGCAGTACTTC	CASSQEFGSSYEQYF
TRBV4-2	TRBJ2-2	many	TRBD1	TGTGCCAGCAGCCCGGGACAGGGGAACACCGGGGAGCTGTTTTTT	CASSPGQGNTGELFF
TRBV11-2	TRBJ2-7	few	TRBD2	TGTGCCAGCAGCTTTAGCGGGACCTCCCCTTACGAGCAGTACTTC	CASSFSGTSPYEQYF
TRBV12-3/TRBV12-4	TRBJ2-1	many	TRBD2	TGTGCCAGCACCCCCCCAGGTAGCGGGAACAATGAGCAGTTCTTC	CASTPPGSGNNEQFF
TRBV4-3	TRBJ1-2	many	-	TGCGCCAGCAGCCCCCTGTCCGGACGGAATTTCTATGGCTACACCTTC	CASSPLSGRNFYGYTF
TRBV7-2	TRBJ1-2	many	TRBD1	TGTGCCAGCTCCCCGACCGGGACAGCAAGGGGCTACACCTTC	CASSPTGTARGYTF
TRBV20-1	TRBJ1-4	many	TRBD1	TGCAGTGCTAACCCCGGGACAGGGACTGAAAAACTGTTTTTT	CSANPGTGTEKLFF
TRBV6-2/TRBV6-3	TRBJ2-1	many	-	TGTGCCAGCAGCCATGGGCAGGGTGTTAATGAGCAGTTCTTC	CASSHGQGVNEQFF
TRBV7-3	TRBJ2-1	many	-	TGTGCCAGCAGCTTCATCTCGGGGAACAATGAGCAGTTCTTC	CASSFISGNNEQFF
TRBV19	TRBJ2-3	many	TRBD1	TGTGCCAGTAGGCGACAGGGAAGATCAGTAAATACGCAGTATTTT	CASRRQGRSVNTQYF
TRBV10-3	TRBJ2-1	many	-	TGTGCCATCAGTGAAAAGGGCGAGCAGTTCTTC	CAISEKGEQFF
TRBV12-5	TRBJ1-2	many	-	TGTGCTAGTGGTTCACCAACAGGGACCTATGGCTACACCTTC	CASGSPTGTYGYTF
TRBV20-1	TRBJ2-1	many	TRBD2	TGCAGTGCTAGGGCAAGGACTAGCGGATGGGGCTCCTACAATGAGCAGTTCTTC	CSARARTSGWGSYNEQFF
TRBV9	TRBJ2-2	many	-	TGTGCCAGCAGCGTATGGTCGGGGGACACCGGGGAGCTGTTTTTT	CASSVWSGDTGELFF
TRBV7-2	TRBJ1-3	few	-	TGTGCCAGCAGCGCTACAGGGTTCGGAAACACCATATATTTT	CASSATGFGNTIYF